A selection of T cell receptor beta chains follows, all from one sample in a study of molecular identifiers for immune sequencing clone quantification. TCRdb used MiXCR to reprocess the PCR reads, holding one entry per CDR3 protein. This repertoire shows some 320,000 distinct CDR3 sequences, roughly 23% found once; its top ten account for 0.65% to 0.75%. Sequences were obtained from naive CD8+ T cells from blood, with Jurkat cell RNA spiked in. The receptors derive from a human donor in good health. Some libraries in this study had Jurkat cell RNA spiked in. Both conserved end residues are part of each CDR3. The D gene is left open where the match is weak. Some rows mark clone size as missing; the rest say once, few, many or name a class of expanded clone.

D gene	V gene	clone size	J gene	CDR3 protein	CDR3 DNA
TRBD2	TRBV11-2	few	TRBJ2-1	CASRFNSGPYNEQFF	TGTGCCAGCAGATTTAATAGCGGGCCCTACAATGAGCAGTTCTTC
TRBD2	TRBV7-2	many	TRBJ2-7	CASSLGAQVGGFYEQYF	TGTGCCAGCAGCTTAGGGGCTCAAGTGGGGGGGTTCTACGAGCAGTACTTC
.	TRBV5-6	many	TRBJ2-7	CATGIREATYEQYF	TGTGCCACCGGGATCCGAGAGGCGACCTACGAGCAGTACTTC
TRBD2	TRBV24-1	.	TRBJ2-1	CATTEGLAEGGEQFF	TGCGCCACCACCGAAGGACTAGCGGAAGGCGGTGAGCAGTTCTTC
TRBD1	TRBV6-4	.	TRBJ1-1	CANRTGQGDTEAFF	TGTGCCAACAGGACCGGACAGGGAGACACTGAAGCTTTCTTT
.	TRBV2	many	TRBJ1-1	CASSEWAGSNTEAFF	TGTGCCAGCAGTGAATGGGCAGGGTCGAACACTGAAGCTTTCTTT
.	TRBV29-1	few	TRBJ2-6	CSVPVGAGANVLTF	TGCAGCGTCCCCGTGGGTGCTGGGGCCAACGTCCTGACTTTC
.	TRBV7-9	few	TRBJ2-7	CASSLQTQGNSYEQYF	TGTGCCAGCAGCTTACAGACGCAGGGCAACTCCTACGAGCAGTACTTC
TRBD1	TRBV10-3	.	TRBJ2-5	CAISESATMQTGVETQYF	TGTGCCATCAGTGAGTCGGCCACCATGCAGACAGGGGTCGAGACCCAGTACTTC
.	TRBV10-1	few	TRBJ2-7	CASSARQHYEQYF	TGCGCCAGCAGTGCCCGACAGCATTACGAGCAGTACTTC
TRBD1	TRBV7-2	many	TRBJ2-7	CASSSGQGVSYEQYF	TGTGCCAGCAGCTCCGGACAGGGGGTCTCCTACGAGCAGTACTTC
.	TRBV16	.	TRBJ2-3	CASSPKQTGYRTDTQYF	TGTGCCAGCAGCCCGAAGCAAACAGGGTACCGCACAGATACGCAGTATTTT
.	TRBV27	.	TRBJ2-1	CASSSPRTYNEQLF	TGTGCCTCCTCCTCCCCGAGGACCTACAATGAGCAGCTCTTC
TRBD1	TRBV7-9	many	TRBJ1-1	CASSLVPGGKNTEAFF	TGTGCCAGCAGCTTAGTGCCAGGGGGCAAGAACACTGAAGCTTTCTTT
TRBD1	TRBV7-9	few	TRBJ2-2	CASRSGTGRTGELFF	TGTGCCAGCAGATCCGGGACAGGCCGGACCGGGGAGCTGTTTTTT
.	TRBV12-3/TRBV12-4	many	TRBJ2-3	CASSMLGVAGADTQYF	TGTGCCAGCAGTATGCTAGGGGTAGCCGGGGCAGATACGCAGTATTTT
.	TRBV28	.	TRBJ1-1	CASRGVDTEAFF	TGTGCCAGCAGGGGGGTAGACACTGAAGCTTTCTTT
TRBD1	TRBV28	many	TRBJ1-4	CASSPTGGTEKLFF	TGTGCCAGCAGTCCGACAGGGGGTACCGAAAAACTGTTTTTT
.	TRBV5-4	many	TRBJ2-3	CASSLPSGHTDTQYF	TGTGCCAGCAGCTTGCCGTCGGGTCACACAGATACGCAGTATTTT
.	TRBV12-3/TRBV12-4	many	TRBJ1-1	CASISTEAFF	TGTGCCAGTATATCGACTGAAGCTTTCTTT
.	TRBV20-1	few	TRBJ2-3	CSANLASTDTQYF	TGCAGTGCTAACCTAGCATCAACAGATACGCAGTATTTT
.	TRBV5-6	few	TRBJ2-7	CASSLGRPSDEQYF	TGTGCCAGCAGCTTGGGGCGGCCGTCGGACGAGCAGTACTTC
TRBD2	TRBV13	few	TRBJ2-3	CASSLFTSGNTDTQYF	TGTGCCAGCAGCTTATTTACTAGCGGAAACACAGATACGCAGTATTTT
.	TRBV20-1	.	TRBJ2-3	CSARAPDTQYF	TGCAGTGCTAGGGCTCCAGATACGCAGTATTTT
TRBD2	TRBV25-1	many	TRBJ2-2	CASSEGLAGLAGELFF	TGTGCCAGCAGTGAAGGACTAGCGGGGTTGGCCGGGGAGCTGTTTTTT